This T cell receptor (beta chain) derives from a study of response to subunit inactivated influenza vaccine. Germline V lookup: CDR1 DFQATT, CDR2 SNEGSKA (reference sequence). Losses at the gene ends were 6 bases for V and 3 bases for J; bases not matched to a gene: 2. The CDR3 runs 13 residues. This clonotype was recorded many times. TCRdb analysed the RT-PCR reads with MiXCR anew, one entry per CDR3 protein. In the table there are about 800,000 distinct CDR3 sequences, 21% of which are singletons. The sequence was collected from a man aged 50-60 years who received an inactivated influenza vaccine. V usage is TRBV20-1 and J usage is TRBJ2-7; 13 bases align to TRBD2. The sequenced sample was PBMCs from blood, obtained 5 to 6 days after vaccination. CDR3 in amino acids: CSARTSGGYEQYF. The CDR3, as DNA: TGCAGTGCCAGGACTAGCGGGGGCTACGAGCAGTACTTC.